This T cell receptor (beta chain) comes out of a study of blood T cell repertoires in COVID-19. Background on the study: COVID-19 samples from acute and convalescent phases originated in the United States, Italy and Spain. T cells, B-cell-depleted T cells, or PBMCs provided the cDNA or gDNA that served as material.

Original analysis: For nucleated cells, counts were estimated from reference gene primer amplification. Repertoires were generated with immunoSEQ multiplex PCR, while TCRdb's copy carries only in-frame clones and drops some. Clone size and V and J calls were adopted from that table, with D and trimming inferred from the DNA. The sample records 280,000 or so clones, about 83% being singletons. The CDR3 runs 12 residues. The V gene's germline CDR1 is KGHSH and CDR2 LQKENI. V dropped 4 bases and J dropped 6 bases, with 10 bases sitting between them. This receptor was obtained from a woman in her forties or fifties who had recovered from COVID-19. The sample taken for sequencing was peripheral blood. The V and J genes are TRBV18 and TRBJ2-7; TRBD1 might be the D (6 bases). The CDR3 reads CASSRPTGEQYF. CDR3 in DNA: TGTGCCAGCTCACGGCCGACAGGCGAGCAGTACTTC.